These 12 T cell receptor beta chains share one sample of origin, sequenced in a study of response to subunit inactivated influenza vaccine (dated by TCRdb to 2016 to 2019). The receptor library was made with RT-PCR. For sequencing, an Illumina HiSeq 2500 was employed. TCRdb trimmed public reads at Q25 via fastp, called clones via MiXCR and kept in-frame beta chains. Duplicate CDR3 protein sequences are folded into a single record with the most common DNA and genes. Across this sample there are approximately 570,000 distinct CDR3 sequences, with around 8% seen only once. The ten largest clones capture over 10% of the sample. The sequencing used PBMCs from blood, collected around 25 months after vaccination. The receptors were gathered from a man between 50 and 75 years old who received an inactivated influenza vaccine. Donor details come from another sample of the same person, matched by shared clones.

This clonotype was seen repeatedly, ten times or more. The V gene is TRBV12-3 or TRBV12-4, the J gene TRBJ2-3; either TRBD1 or TRBD2 may fit D (5 bases each). Trimming cost V 6 bases and J 1 base, with 11 bases left between them. This CDR3 comprises 14 residues. The CDR3 sequence is CASSPGTGTDTQYF. Written as DNA, the CDR3 is TGTGCCAGCAGCCCAGGGACGGGCACAGATACGCAGTATTTT.

This clonotype was picked up one time. This sequence joins TRBV30 and TRBJ2-2; perhaps TRBD1 as D (6 bases). The CDR3 covers 16 residues. Deletions cut 0 bases from V and 5 bases from J, with 16 bases between. Germline V gene data show CDR1 as GTSNPN and CDR2 as SVGIG (reference sequence). The CDR3: CAWSVGGRGMTGELFF. CDR3 nucleotides: TGTGCCTGGAGTGTGGGCGGCAGGGGAATGACCGGGGAGCTGTTTTTT.

CDR3: CASSLKGGGVYNEQFF. The CDR3 nucleotides are TGTGCCAGCAGCCTAAAGGGCGGGGGGGTTTACAATGAGCAGTTCTTC. The chain couples TRBV6-1 to TRBJ2-1; 9 bases are a match to TRBD2. V dropped 6 bases and J dropped 4; count of bases not matched to a gene: 10. The CDR3 runs to 16 residues. The V gene's germline CDR1 is MNHNS and CDR2 SASEGT.

This clonotype was seen many times. This rearrangement joins TRBV5-1 to TRBJ2-3, with D unclear. The length of the CDR3 is 16 residues. The germline V and J ends were trimmed by 0 bases and 0 bases, with 11 bases remaining between them. Germline V gene lookup returns CDR1 SGHRS and CDR2 YFSETQ. CDR3 nucleotides: TGCGCCAGCAGCTTGGTTGTACAGTCTAGCACAGATACGCAGTATTTT. Amino acids: CASSLVVQSSTDTQYF.

This clonotype has only a few counts. The chain joins TRBV18 to TRBJ2-1; no definite D call. CDR3 length: 15 residues. The germline gives CDR1 KGHSH, CDR2 LQKENI. Trimming shortened V by 0 bases and J by 4 bases, and 10 bases separated the two germline ends. The CDR3, as DNA: TGTGCCAGCTCACCACCAGCCGCAGTTTACAATGAGCAGTTCTTC. Translation gives CASSPPAAVYNEQFF.

This clonotype turned up a few times. The chain is built from TRBV7-9 and TRBJ2-1, with 8 bases lining up with TRBD2. V shed 5 bases and J 7 bases; nucleotides not matched to a gene: 13. The CDR3 has 16 residues. Germline V gene sequence: CDR1 SEHNR, CDR2 FQNEAQ (reference sequence). CDR3 sequence: CASSPTLGTSGNEQFF. The CDR3, as DNA: TGTGCCAGCAGCCCCACACTGGGGACTAGTGGTAATGAGCAGTTCTTC.

V is TRBV5-5 and J is TRBJ2-2; 10 bases map to TRBD2. There are 16 residues in the CDR3. V lost 1 base to trimming and J lost 3 bases; unmatched junction nucleotides: 3. Looked up from germline, CDR1 is SGHKS and CDR2 is YYEKEE (reference sequence). CDR3 in DNA: TGTGCCAGCAGCTTGCCTAGCGGGAGTTACACCGGGGAGCTGTTTTTT. Translating gives CASSLPSGSYTGELFF. Combining the CDR3 with reference TRBV5-5 and TRBJ2-2 gives the whole variable domain DAGVTQSPTHLIKTRGQQVTLRCSPISGHKSVSWYQQVLGQGPQFIFQYYEKEERGRGNFPDRFSARQFPNYSSELNVNALLLGDSALYLCASSLPSGSYTGELFFGEGSRLTVL.

Only a few counts were recorded for this clonotype. The chain couples TRBV9 to TRBJ2-5, with D unclear. V lost 3 bases to trimming and J lost 2 bases, with 14 bases between them. There are 15 residues in the CDR3. CDR1 SGDLS and CDR2 YYNGEE come from the germline V gene. The CDR3 loop reads CASSGYGPPQETQYF. The CDR3 coding sequence is TGTGCCAGCAGCGGGTACGGGCCCCCTCAAGAGACCCAGTACTTC.

There are a few counts of this clonotype. The chain recombines TRBV3-1 with TRBJ2-3; TRBD2 matches 9 bases. The CDR3 covers 17 residues. J lost 2 bases, V lost 3 bases, and 9 bases had no gene match. Germline loops: CDR1 LGHDT, CDR2 YNNKEL (reference sequence). CDR3 coding DNA: TGTGCCAGCAGCCACCGGCGCCTAGCGGGAACCACAGATACGCAGTATTTT. Encoded protein: CASSHRRLAGTTDTQYF.

This clonotype was seen more than once but under ten times. V usage is TRBV5-5 and J usage is TRBJ2-7; D remains ambiguous. The V end was cut by 1 base, the J end by 6 bases, with 17 bases between. The germline CDR1 and CDR2 sequences are SGHKS and YYEKEE (reference sequence). The CDR3 consists of 15 residues. The DNA for the CDR3 is TGTGCCAGCAGCTTGAATCAATTAAGGACGGGCGAGCAGTACTTC. The encoded protein is CASSLNQLRTGEQYF.

CDR3 DNA sequence: TGTGCCAGCAGCCCCGGGACAGGGGCTGGGGAGCTGTTTTTT. Its protein is CASSPGTGAGELFF. The rearrangement links TRBV9 to TRBJ2-2; 10 bases are a match to TRBD1. The CDR3 length is 14 residues. V lost 4 bases to trimming and J lost 8 bases; unmatched junction nucleotides: 5. CDR1 SGDLS and CDR2 YYNGEE come from the germline V gene. The whole variable domain, filled in from reference TRBV9 and TRBJ2-2, reads DSGVTQTPKHLITATGQRVTLRCSPRSGDLSVYWYQQSLDQGLQFLIQYYNGEERAKGNILERFSAQQFPDLHSELNLSSLELGDSALYFCASSPGTGAGELFFGEGSRLTVL.

The chain uses TRBV11-2 and TRBJ2-5, with 7 bases lining up with TRBD2. V lost 2 bases, J lost 3 bases, and 12 bases stayed unmatched. CDR3 length: 17 residues. Germline assignment: CDR1 SGHAT and CDR2 FQNNGV. The CDR3 is CASSLSGGLFLKETQYF. In DNA, the CDR3 is TGTGCCAGCAGCTTATCGGGGGGACTATTTCTTAAAGAGACCCAGTACTTC. Drawing the rest from reference TRBV11-2 and TRBJ2-5, the complete variable domain is EAGVAQSPRYKIIEKRQSVAFWCNPISGHATLYWYQQILGQGPKLLIQFQNNGVVDDSQLPKDRFSAERLKGVDSTLKIQPAKLEDSAVYLCASSLSGGLFLKETQYFGPGTRLLVL.